The 5 T cell receptor beta chains reported below all come from one sample, sequenced in a study of response to subunit inactivated influenza vaccine. One entry per CDR3 protein, called by TCRdb with MiXCR from the RT-PCR reads. Among fewer than 250,000 distinct CDR3 sequences, 13% to 15% were seen once, and the ten largest hold about 28%. Sequenced material: CD8+ T cells sorted from PBMCs, taken around 5 days after vaccination. The receptors were gathered from a man aged 50 or older who received an inactivated influenza vaccine.

This chain connects TRBV11-2 to TRBJ2-3, with TRBD2 identical over 9 bases. Per the germline V gene, CDR1 is SGHAT and CDR2 is FQNNGV. With 5 bases clipped from V and 4 bases from J, the junction kept 7 bases outside the gene matches. The CDR3 is made up of 15 amino acids. For the CDR3, the DNA is TGTGCCAGCAGCGGGCGGGGGGGCCGGTCAGATACGCAGTATTTT. It translates to CASSGRGGRSDTQYF.

This clonotype was detected a few times. V is TRBV11-2 and J is TRBJ2-1; 10 bases map to TRBD2. Germline V CDR1 and CDR2: SGHAT, FQNNGV. This CDR3 has 19 amino acids. V shed 2 bases, J shed 4 bases, and the junction held 14 bases outside the gene matches. This CDR3 is CASSLTSGLAAFRYNEQFF. In DNA form, the CDR3 reads TGTGCCAGCAGCTTAACTTCTGGACTAGCGGCCTTCAGGTACAATGAGCAGTTCTTC.

The chain couples TRBV5-1 to TRBJ1-1, with 7 bases lining up with TRBD1. Looked up from germline, CDR1 is SGHRS and CDR2 is YFSETQ. CDR3 length: 16 residues. The J segment lost 1 base and the V segment lost 4 bases, leaving 10 bases of the junction unmatched. Here the CDR3 reads CASSNEYTGENTEAFF. The CDR3 DNA reads TGCGCCAGCAGCAACGAATATACAGGGGAGAACACTGAAGCTTTCTTT.

This sequence joins TRBV21-1 and TRBJ2-7; TRBD1 was called by the table and not checked on the DNA. TRBV21-1 is tagged as a pseudogene. The CDR3 extends over 15 amino acids. The CDR3, as DNA: TGTGCCAGCAGCAAGGTGTCCCAGGACTCCTACGAGCAGTACTTC. It codes for CASSKVSQDSYEQYF.

This chain joins TRBV7-9 and TRBJ2-7; 8 bases are shared with TRBD1. V lost 0 bases and J lost 0; bases outside the gene matches: 4. This CDR3 contains 16 residues. Germline loops: CDR1 SEHNR, CDR2 FQNEAQ (reference sequence). CDR3 nucleotides: TGTGCCAGCAGCTTAGCCAGGGGGCGATCCTCCTACGAGCAGTACTTC. Protein sequence: CASSLARGRSSYEQYF.